The present T cell receptor (beta chain) was sequenced within a study of CD8 T cells in ankylosing spondylitis. The study, taken as a whole, reports: Ankylosing spondylitis blood appeared to be characterized by a TCR beta motif of roughly eight highly homologous variants. Matched synovial fluid from ankylosing spondylitis patients was reported to be enriched for disease-linked clones. Certain motif variants had earlier appeared in reactive arthritis synovial fluid and blood.

V dropped 9 bases and J dropped 5; count of bases not matched to a gene: 10. Germline values: CDR1 MNHNS, CDR2 SASEGT. CDR3 length equals 15 residues. In making TCR beta libraries, quantitative 5'-RACE with molecular barcodes was used. MiXCR was run by TCRdb on the 5' RACE reads, yielding one entry per CDR3 protein. There are fewer than 250,000 distinct CDR3 sequences in the sample; over 9.5% occur only once, and about a fifth lies in the top ten. This clonotype was found a few times. The antigen is not known. Specimen: blood, either unsorted or a sorted T cell fraction (not recorded which). This TCR was recovered from a male donor with ankylosing spondylitis or in good health (not recorded which). The genes are TRBV6-1 and TRBJ1-5; 10 bases agree with TRBD1. As DNA, the CDR3 is TGTGCCAGTTGGCCCGGGACAGGGGAGCATCAGCCCCAGCATTTT. This encodes CASWPGTGEHQPQHF.